These 20 T cell receptor beta chains were sequenced from one sample in a study of shared clonotypes between healthy human individuals. Here immunoSEQ multiplex PCR was the method, and the copy in TCRdb shows in-frame clones only, minus some. The table records almost 700,000 clones, about 90% of them present only once. Naive CD8 isolation took CD45RO-negative cells positively selected for CCR7 and excluded terminally differentiated effector memory CD45RA+ cells. The sequenced sample was naive CD8+ T cells sorted from blood. The receptor set was obtained from a man aged 25-45 years in good health.

The chain employs TRBV27 and TRBJ2-1; a weak D match, TRBD1 (6 bases). Looked up from germline, CDR1 is MNHEY and CDR2 is SMNVEV (reference sequence). The CDR3 contains 14 residues. Trimming removed 8 bases at V and 1 base at J, with 12 bases between. For the CDR3, the DNA is TGTGCCAGCTCAAAGGGGGTTTCCTACAATGAGCAGTTCTTC. It yields the protein CASSKGVSYNEQFF.

This clone occurred once. V is TRBV29-1 and J is TRBJ2-7; D could derive from TRBD1 or TRBD2 (5 bases each). Deletions cut 2 bases from V and 4 bases from J, with 18 bases between. The CDR3 runs to 15 residues. From germline, CDR1 is SQVTM and CDR2 ANQGSEA. CDR3 loop: CSVENPGTAPYEQYF. CDR3 in DNA: TGCAGCGTTGAAAATCCCGGGACGGCGCCTTACGAGCAGTACTTC.

Remarks on this clone: At one boundary the junction diverges from the germline segment, which might be a read error. The chain is built from TRBV28 and TRBJ1-1; D gene uncertain. This CDR3 is 10 amino acids long. The V gene's germline CDR1 is MDHEN and CDR2 SYDVKM. CDR3 residues: CATTDTEAFF. For the CDR3, the DNA is TGCGCTACCACGGACACTGAAGCTTTCTTT.

This chain connects TRBV30 to TRBJ1-1, with TRBD1 matching over 7 bases. Germline loops: CDR1 GTSNPN, CDR2 SVGIG (reference sequence). The CDR3 length is 15 residues. V was clipped by 3 bases and J by 1 base; unmatched bases: 8. The CDR3 DNA is TGTGCCTGGAGATCGGTACAGGGGCCGAACACTGAAGCTTTCTTT. It encodes CAWRSVQGPNTEAFF.

The chain links TRBV14 to TRBJ2-1, with 10 bases that match TRBD2. The CDR3 has 15 amino acids. V lost 2 bases to trimming and J lost 7 bases; unmatched junction nucleotides: 5. From germline, CDR1 is SGHDN and CDR2 FVKESK. The CDR3 reads CASSQLAGVENEQFF. Written as DNA, the CDR3 is TGTGCCAGCAGCCAACTAGCGGGAGTGGAAAATGAGCAGTTCTTC.

The rearrangement links TRBV27 to TRBJ1-3, with TRBD1 matching 9 bases. J gave up 8 bases and V 3 bases, and 17 bases lay outside the gene matches. The CDR3 loop spans 18 amino acids. The germline V gene has CDR1 MNHEY and CDR2 SMNVEV (reference sequence). CDR3 loop: CASSLTAPGTGFQHTIYF. The CDR3 region has the DNA TGTGCCAGCAGTTTGACTGCCCCCGGGACAGGGTTTCAGCACACCATATATTTT.

The V and J genes are TRBV6-6 and TRBJ2-7, with 8 bases that match TRBD2. V shed 5 bases and J 0 bases; nucleotides not matched to a gene: 9. This CDR3 region has 16 residues. Looked up from germline, CDR1 is MNHNY and CDR2 is SVGAGI (reference sequence). CDR3 nucleotide sequence: TGTGCCAGCAGTGCCTCAAATAGCGGGGCCTCCTACGAGCAGTACTTC. It codes for CASSASNSGASYEQYF.

The chain employs TRBV9 and TRBJ2-7, with a tentative D call TRBD1 (5 bases). The CDR3 extends over 13 amino acids. Per the germline V gene, CDR1 is SGDLS and CDR2 is YYNGEE. Trimming left V 0 bases short and J 4 bases short, with 8 bases between. The CDR3: CASSVVSGYEQYF. In DNA, the CDR3 is TGTGCCAGCAGCGTAGTATCAGGGTACGAGCAGTACTTC.

The chain is built from TRBV9 and TRBJ2-1, with 9 bases matching TRBD2. CDR1 and CDR2 (germline): SGDLS, YYNGEE. CDR3 length: 17 residues. Trimming at V came to 3 bases and at J to 4 bases, leaving 11 bases not matched to a gene. The DNA of the CDR3 is TGTGCCAGCAGCGAGGGGGTTTTAGCGGGAGTGTACAATGAGCAGTTCTTC. Encoded protein: CASSEGVLAGVYNEQFF.

The chain carries TRBV13 and TRBJ2-7, with D unresolved. V was pared by 0 bases and J by 6 bases, with 3 bases between. The CDR3 spans 11 residues. Germline CDR1 PRHDT, CDR2 FYEKMQ (reference sequence). Here the CDR3 reads CASSLGLEQYF. The DNA of the CDR3 is TGTGCCAGCAGCTTAGGTCTCGAGCAGTACTTC.

J is TRBJ2-7 and V is TRBV7-9; 8 bases line up with TRBD2. Germline CDR1 and CDR2: SEHNR and FQNEAQ (reference sequence). The CDR3 has 14 residues. Trimming cost V 6 bases and J 2 bases; bases outside gene matches: 6. The CDR3 region has the DNA TGTGCCAGCAGTCCCGGGAGGGCCCCCTACGAGCAGTACTTC. It is translated as CASSPGRAPYEQYF.

This chain links TRBV7-9 with TRBJ2-3; 9 bases are a match to TRBD2. J gave up 4 bases and V 2 bases, and 10 bases lay outside the gene matches. This CDR3 is built from 17 residues. Germline V gene lookup returns CDR1 SEHNR and CDR2 FQNEAQ (reference sequence). The DNA of the CDR3 is TGTGCCAGCAGCTTAACGGAAGCTAGCGGGACTGCAGATACGCAGTATTTT. Amino acid sequence: CASSLTEASGTADTQYF.

The CDR3 loop is CASSVDVVQSEQYF. The CDR3 DNA follows: TGTGCCAGCAGCGTAGATGTGGTCCAGAGCGAGCAGTACTTC. J is TRBJ2-7 and V is TRBV9; D unclear. The CDR3 sequence is 14 residues long. CDR1 is SGDLS and CDR2 is YYNGEE in the germline V gene. V shed 0 bases and J shed 6 bases, with 13 bases lying between them.

The V and J genes are TRBV7-2 and TRBJ2-1; 11 bases align to TRBD2. The CDR3 totals 15 residues. Per germline, CDR1 SGHTA and CDR2 FQGNSA. After removal of 6 bases from V and 5 bases from J, the junction contained 6 bases not matched to a gene. This CDR3 reads CASSFSGRADNEQFF. The CDR3, as DNA: TGTGCCAGCAGTTTTAGCGGGAGGGCCGACAATGAGCAGTTCTTC.

V is TRBV14 and J is TRBJ1-1; D uncertain. The CDR3 covers 13 residues. The germline V and J ends were trimmed by 1 base and 3 bases, with 6 bases remaining between them. Germline V CDR1 and CDR2: SGHDN, FVKESK. The CDR3 nucleotides read TGTGCCAGCAGCCAAGCCCTAGACACTGAAGCTTTCTTT. This encodes CASSQALDTEAFF.

The chain is built from TRBV7-7 and TRBJ2-2; D may match TRBD1 or TRBD2 (5 bases each). This CDR3 comprises 16 residues. Germline V CDR1 and CDR2: SSHAT, FNYEAQ (reference sequence). V gave up 5 bases and J gave up 5 bases, with 18 bases separating them. The DNA for the CDR3 is TGTGCCAGCAGCCCAATCGGGACCGCGAGGACCGGGGAGCTGTTTTTT. Translation: CASSPIGTARTGELFF.

This chain links TRBV4-1 with TRBJ2-3; TRBD2 might be the D (6 bases). The length of the CDR3 is 13 residues. The germline V and J ends were trimmed by 3 bases and 9 bases, with 13 bases remaining between them. Germline CDR1 is MGHRA and CDR2 is YSYEKL. The CDR3 reads CASSHNGGVTQYF. CDR3 DNA: TGCGCCAGCAGCCATAATGGCGGGGTCACGCAGTATTTT.

The chain combines TRBV6-5 with TRBJ2-7; 8 bases are a match to TRBD1. V trimming: 2 bases; J trimming: 4 bases; junction bases outside the gene matches: 10. The germline V gene encodes CDR1 MNHEY and CDR2 SVGAGI. The CDR3 sequence is 16 residues long. Here the CDR3 DNA reads TGTGCCAGCAGTTACAAGGCCCGGGACAGGAGGTACGAGCAGTACTTC. Its protein product is CASSYKARDRRYEQYF.

The CDR3 sequence is CASSQAERGHSYEQYF. Here the CDR3 DNA reads TGCGCCAGCAGCCAAGCTGAGCGGGGGCATTCCTACGAGCAGTACTTC. This sequence joins TRBV4-1 and TRBJ2-7; 8 bases agree with TRBD2. Germline V CDR1 and CDR2: MGHRA, YSYEKL. There are 16 residues in the CDR3. J gave up 1 base and V 1 base, and 6 bases lay outside the gene matches.

This chain's CDR3 is CASSYGGVAGYTF. In DNA form, the CDR3 reads TGTGCCAGCAGTTACGGGGGGGTAGCGGGCTACACCTTC. This chain connects TRBV6-5 to TRBJ1-2; TRBD1 might be the D (5 bases). Germline loops: CDR1 MNHEY, CDR2 SVGAGI. V lost 2 bases, J lost 8 bases, and 12 bases lay in between. The CDR3 extends over 13 amino acids.